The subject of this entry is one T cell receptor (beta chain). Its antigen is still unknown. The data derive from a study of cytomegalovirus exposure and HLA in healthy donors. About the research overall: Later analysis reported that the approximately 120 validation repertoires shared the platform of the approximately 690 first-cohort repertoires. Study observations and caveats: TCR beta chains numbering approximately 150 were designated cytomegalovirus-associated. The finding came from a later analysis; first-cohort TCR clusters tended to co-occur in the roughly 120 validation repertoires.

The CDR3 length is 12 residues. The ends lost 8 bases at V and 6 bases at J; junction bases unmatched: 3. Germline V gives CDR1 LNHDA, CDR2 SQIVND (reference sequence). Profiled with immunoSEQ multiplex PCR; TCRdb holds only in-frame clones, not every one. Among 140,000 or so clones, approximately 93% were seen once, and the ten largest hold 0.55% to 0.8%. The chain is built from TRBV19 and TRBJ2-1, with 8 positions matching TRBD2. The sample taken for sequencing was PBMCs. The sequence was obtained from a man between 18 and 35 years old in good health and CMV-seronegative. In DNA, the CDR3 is TGTGCCAGTTCGCTAGCGGGCAATGAGCAGTTCTTC. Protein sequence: CASSLAGNEQFF.